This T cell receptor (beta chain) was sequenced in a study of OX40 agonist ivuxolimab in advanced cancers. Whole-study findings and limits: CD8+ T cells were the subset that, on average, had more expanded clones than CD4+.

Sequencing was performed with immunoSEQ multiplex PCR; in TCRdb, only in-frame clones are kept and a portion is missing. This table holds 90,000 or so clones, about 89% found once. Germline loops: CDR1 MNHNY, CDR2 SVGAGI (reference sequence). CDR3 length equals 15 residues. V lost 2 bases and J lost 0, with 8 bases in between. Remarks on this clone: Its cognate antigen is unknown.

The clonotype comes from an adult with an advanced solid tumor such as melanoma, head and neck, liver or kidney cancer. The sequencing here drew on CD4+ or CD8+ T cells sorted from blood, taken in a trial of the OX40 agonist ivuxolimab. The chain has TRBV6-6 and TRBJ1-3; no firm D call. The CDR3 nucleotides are TGTGCCAGCAGTTACGAGGGCCGCTCTGGAAACACCATATATTTT. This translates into CASSYEGRSGNTIYF.